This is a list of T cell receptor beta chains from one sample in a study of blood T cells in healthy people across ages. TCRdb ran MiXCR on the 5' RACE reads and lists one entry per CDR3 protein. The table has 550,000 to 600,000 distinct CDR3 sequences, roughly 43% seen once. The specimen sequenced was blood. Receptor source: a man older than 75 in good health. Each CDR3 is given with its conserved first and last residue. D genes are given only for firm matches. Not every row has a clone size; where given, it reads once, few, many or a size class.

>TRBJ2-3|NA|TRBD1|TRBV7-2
CAGSLGQGRVDTQYF
TGTGCCGGCAGCTTAGGACAGGGGAGGGTAGATACGCAGTATTTT
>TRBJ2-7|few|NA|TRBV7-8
CASSLNGQLYEQYF
TGTGCCAGCAGCTTAAATGGGCAGCTCTACGAGCAGTACTTC
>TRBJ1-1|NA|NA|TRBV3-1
CASSQDWGSTEAFF
TGTGCCAGCAGCCAAGATTGGGGGAGCACTGAAGCTTTCTTT
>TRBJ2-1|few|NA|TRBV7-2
CASSAAPAVSYNEQFF
TGTGCCAGCAGCGCCGCCCCGGCGGTCTCCTACAATGAGCAGTTCTTC
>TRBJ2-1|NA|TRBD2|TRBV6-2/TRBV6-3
CASSKRTSGTYNEQFF
TGTGCCAGCAGCAAGCGGACTAGCGGGACCTACAATGAGCAGTTCTTC
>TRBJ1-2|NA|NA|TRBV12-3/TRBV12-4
CASSLTEQAWNYGYTF
TGTGCCAGCAGCCTAACGGAACAAGCGTGGAACTATGGCTACACCTTC
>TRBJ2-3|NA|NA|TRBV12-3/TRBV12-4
CASRGDSVGTDTQYF
TGTGCCAGCAGAGGGGACTCAGTCGGAACAGATACGCAGTATTTT
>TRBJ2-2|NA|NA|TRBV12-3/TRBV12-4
CASSPGSPNTGELFF
TGTGCCAGCAGTCCTGGTAGCCCGAACACCGGGGAGCTGTTTTTT
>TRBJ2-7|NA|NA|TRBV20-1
CSANRQGLTYEQYF
TGCAGTGCTAACCGTCAGGGATTGACCTACGAGCAGTACTTC
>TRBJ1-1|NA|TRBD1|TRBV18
CASSKTGDTEAFF
TGTGCCAGCTCCAAAACAGGGGACACTGAAGCTTTCTTT
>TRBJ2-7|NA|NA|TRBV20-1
CSARAPPGHGASDEQYF
TGCAGTGCTAGAGCGCCCCCCGGACACGGAGCGAGCGACGAGCAGTACTTC
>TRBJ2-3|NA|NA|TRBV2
CASRVSCGQTSTDTQYF
TGTGCCAGCAGAGTAAGTTGCGGACAGACTAGCACAGATACGCAGTATTTT
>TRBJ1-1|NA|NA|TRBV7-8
CASSPDGVTEAFF
TGTGCCAGCAGCCCGGATGGTGTCACTGAAGCTTTCTTT
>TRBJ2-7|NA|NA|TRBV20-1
CSARDLRQHYEQYF
TGCAGTGCTAGAGATCTTCGACAGCACTACGAGCAGTACTTC
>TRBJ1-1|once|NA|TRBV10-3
CAISESRTVNTEAFF
TGTGCCATCAGTGAGTCCCGGACAGTGAACACTGAAGCTTTCTTT
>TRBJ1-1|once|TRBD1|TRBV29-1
CSVGQGASNTEAFF
TGCAGCGTTGGGCAGGGGGCCTCAAACACTGAAGCTTTCTTT
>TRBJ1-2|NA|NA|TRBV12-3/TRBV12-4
CASTGGRNYGYTF
TGTGCCAGCACCGGGGGTCGGAACTATGGCTACACCTTC
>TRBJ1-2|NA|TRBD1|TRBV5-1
CASSRGQGTRGYTF
TGCGCCAGCAGCCGGGGACAGGGGACGAGAGGCTACACCTTC
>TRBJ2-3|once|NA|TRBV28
CASAKDSDTQYF
TGTGCCAGCGCAAAGGATTCAGATACGCAGTATTTT
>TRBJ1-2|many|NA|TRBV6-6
CASSTTRDQFYGYTF
TGTGCCAGCAGTACGACCCGGGACCAGTTCTATGGCTACACCTTC
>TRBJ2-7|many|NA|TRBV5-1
CASSPSGNTYEQYF
TGCGCCAGCAGCCCTTCAGGGAACACCTACGAGCAGTACTTC
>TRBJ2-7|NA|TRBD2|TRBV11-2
CASSLGGSGRAQPYEQYF
TGTGCCAGCAGCTTAGGAGGTAGCGGGAGGGCCCAACCCTACGAGCAGTACTTC
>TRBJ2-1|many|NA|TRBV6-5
CASSYGGNEQFF
TGTGCCAGCAGTTACGGGGGAAATGAGCAGTTCTTC
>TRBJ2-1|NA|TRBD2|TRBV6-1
CASSEASGGANEQFF
TGTGCCAGCAGTGAAGCTAGCGGGGGGGCCAATGAGCAGTTCTTC
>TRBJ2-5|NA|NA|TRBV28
CASSLATSQETQYF
TGTGCCAGCAGTTTAGCGACGAGCCAAGAGACCCAGTACTTC